Sequencing of this TCR beta chain was carried out in a study of CD8+ T cells in alopecia areata. Study context: The authors scored treated patients' severity by affected scalp percentage.

About this clone itself: Its antigen remains unknown.

General observations from the study: In blood and scalp, many expanded lesional clones persisted during tofacitinib. In patients, TCRs were shared less clearly than in mice, and HLA may possibly be involved.

The treatment was: oral pan-JAK inhibitor, 5-10 mg twice daily. PBMCs were stained for CD3, CD4 and CD8, and CD4+ and CD8+ T cells were sorted. The CDR3 loop spans 15 amino acids. CDR1 MNHNY and CDR2 SVGAGI come from the germline V gene (reference sequence). V gave up 4 bases and J gave up 0 bases, with 9 bases separating them. After isolation, RNA underwent reverse transcription to generate cDNA as the sequencing template. The method was immunoSEQ multiplex PCR; TCRdb's version includes in-frame clones alone and lacks a portion of them. This table has about 160,000 clones, 50% to 70% appearing once. The sample consisted of CD4+ T cells sorted from blood, taken at week 4, from a patient treated with tofacitinib. The clonotype was recovered from a human donor with alopecia areata. The chain carries TRBV6-6 and TRBJ1-4; D unresolved. The CDR3 is CASSSNRATNEKLFF. CDR3 bases: TGTGCCAGCAGTTCAAACAGAGCAACTAATGAAAAACTGTTTTTT.